These 29 T cell receptor beta chains were sequenced from one sample in a study of OX40 agonist ivuxolimab in advanced cancers. The method was immunoSEQ multiplex PCR; TCRdb's version includes in-frame clones alone and lacks a portion of them. The table includes about 49,000 clones, about 81% detected once. Specimen: CD4+ or CD8+ T cells sorted from blood, collected in a trial of the OX40 agonist ivuxolimab. The receptors stem from an adult with an advanced solid tumor such as melanoma, head and neck, liver or kidney cancer.

The chain links TRBV30 to TRBJ2-3; D not certain. V was pared by 0 bases and J by 5 bases, with 6 bases between. The CDR3 consists of 12 residues. Germline V gene data show CDR1 as GTSNPN and CDR2 as SVGIG (reference sequence). The DNA of the CDR3 is TGTGCCTGGAGTGTACAAGGAGATACGCAGTATTTT. This translates into CAWSVQGDTQYF. Full variable domain (missing parts from reference TRBV30 and TRBJ2-3): SQTIHQWPATLVQPVGSPLSLECTVEGTSNPNLYWYRQAAGRGLQLLFYSVGIGQISSEVPQNLSASRPQDRQFILSSKKLLLSDSGFYLCAWSVQGDTQYFGPGTRLTVL.

This chain joins TRBV18 and TRBJ2-1; 10 nucleotides match TRBD2. The CDR3 contains 15 residues. CDR1 KGHSH and CDR2 LQKENI come from the germline V gene. V dropped 8 bases and J dropped 1; count of bases not matched to a gene: 5. The CDR3 loop reads CASPPAGGSYNEQFF. Written as DNA, the CDR3 is TGTGCCAGCCCGCCAGCGGGAGGGTCCTACAATGAGCAGTTCTTC.

This rearrangement joins TRBV4-3 to TRBJ2-5; D may match TRBD1 or TRBD2 (7 bases each). V dropped 4 bases and J dropped 5 bases, with 29 bases sitting between them. Looked up from germline, CDR1 is LGHNA and CDR2 is YSLEER. This CDR3 spans 19 amino acids. CDR3 amino acids: CASSRLISGRGRGGETQYF. CDR3 nucleotide sequence: TGCGCCAGCAGCCGACTCATTTCGGGGAGGGGGCGAGGGGGGGAGACCCAGTACTTC.

This clone is categorized as medium-sized (0.01 to 0.1%). The chain employs TRBV28 and TRBJ1-2, with D maybe TRBD1 (6 bases). Trimming cost V 3 bases and J 7 bases, with 15 bases left between them. The CDR3 loop spans 14 amino acids. Germline-derived CDR1 and CDR2 are MDHEN and SYDVKM. The DNA of the CDR3 is TGTGCCAGCAGTTTGGTGGGCAGGGGAGGTGGCTACACCTTC. Its translation is CASSLVGRGGGYTF.

The chain uses TRBV6-5 and TRBJ1-1, with D perhaps TRBD1 (5 bases). The CDR3 is 12 residues long. The V gene lost 4 bases and the J gene lost 10 bases, with 13 bases spanning the gap. In germline, CDR1 is MNHEY, CDR2 SVGAGI. CDR3 amino acids: CASSSPGLPAFF. CDR3 DNA: TGTGCCAGCAGTTCTCCGGGGCTCCCAGCTTTCTTT.

V is TRBV23-1 and J is TRBJ1-1, with no clear D. TRBV23-1 is marked as an open reading frame, function uncertain. The CDR3 sequence is 12 residues long. V lost 0 bases, J lost 3 bases, and 2 bases lay in between. CDR3 coding DNA: TGCGCCAGCAGTCAATCAGACACTGAAGCTTTCTTT. Its translation is CASSQSDTEAFF.

V usage is TRBV5-1 and J usage is TRBJ2-5; D gene uncertain. V lost 4 bases and J lost 2, with 9 bases in between. The CDR3 contains 13 residues. Germline CDR1 SGHRS, CDR2 YFSETQ. This CDR3 is CASSRTLQETQYF. The CDR3 DNA reads as TGCGCCAGCAGCCGTACTCTTCAAGAGACCCAGTACTTC.

The chain employs TRBV6-5 and TRBJ2-5, with D possibly being TRBD2 (7 bases). The CDR3 contains 15 residues. Germline assignment: CDR1 MNHEY and CDR2 SVGAGI. Trimming took 2 bases from V and 5 from J, leaving 15 bases between them. The CDR3, as DNA: TGTGCCAGCAGTTACGGTGGAGGGGGGGTGGAGACCCAGTACTTC. As protein: CASSYGGGGVETQYF.

The rearrangement uses TRBV7-8 and TRBJ2-7, with D unresolved. Per germline, CDR1 SGHVS and CDR2 FQNEAQ. CDR3 length: 15 amino acids. V lost 4 bases, J lost 4 bases, and 17 bases lay in between. CDR3 region: CASSSIPKSQYEQYF. The CDR3 region has the DNA TGTGCCAGCAGCTCTATCCCCAAATCTCAATACGAGCAGTACTTC.

The chain is built from TRBV4-1 and TRBJ2-1, with 9 bases that match TRBD2. The V gene's germline CDR1 is MGHRA and CDR2 YSYEKL. The CDR3 extends over 19 amino acids. J lost 5 bases, V lost 4 bases, and 18 bases had no gene match. CDR3 in DNA: TGCGCCAGCAGCCTTCGGACAGGACCTAGCGGGACGGGGAACAATGAGCAGTTCTTC. Encoded protein: CASSLRTGPSGTGNNEQFF.

The rearrangement uses TRBV11-3 and TRBJ2-1; a possible D gene is TRBD1 (6 bases). V gave up 0 bases and J gave up 11 bases, with 14 bases separating them. Germline-derived CDR1 and CDR2 are SGHNT and YENEEA. CDR3 length: 14 amino acids. Here the CDR3 reads CASSLEVRGTKQFF. In DNA, the CDR3 is TGTGCCAGCAGCTTAGAGGTTAGAGGGACAAAGCAGTTCTTC.

The chain employs TRBV11-3 and TRBJ2-1, with D unclear. The V gene lost 0 bases and the J gene lost 9 bases, with 9 bases spanning the gap. The CDR3 covers 13 residues. Germline assignment: CDR1 SGHNT and CDR2 YENEEA. The CDR3 DNA follows: TGTGCCAGCAGCTTAGAGCCCAATCGTGAGCAGTTCTTC. Its translation: CASSLEPNREQFF.

The rearrangement uses TRBV27 and TRBJ2-3, with TRBD1 identical over 8 bases. CDR1 MNHEY and CDR2 SMNVEV come from the germline V gene (reference sequence). There are 14 residues in the CDR3. Trimming at V came to 2 bases and at J to 6 bases, leaving 4 bases not matched to a gene. The CDR3, as DNA: TGTGCCAGCAGTTTAACAGGGGGGTGGGATACGCAGTATTTT. It encodes CASSLTGGWDTQYF.

CDR3 DNA sequence: TGTGCCAGCAGCCTTATAAGGACTGGCACCTACGAGCAGTACTTC. It codes for CASSLIRTGTYEQYF. The rearrangement uses TRBV13 and TRBJ2-7; tentative D call: TRBD2 (5 bases). The germline V gene has CDR1 PRHDT and CDR2 FYEKMQ (reference sequence). CDR3 size: 15 residues. V was clipped by 5 bases and J by 2 bases, with 16 bases between them.

V gene TRBV6-5 combines with J gene TRBJ2-1; TRBD1 is a possible D gene (6 bases). Trimming took 6 bases from V and 2 from J, leaving 8 bases between them. Germline values: CDR1 MNHEY, CDR2 SVGAGI. The CDR3 runs 13 residues. CDR3 sequence (DNA): TGTGCCAGCAGATGGACAGCCTACAATGAGCAGTTCTTC. It codes for CASRWTAYNEQFF.

The chain joins TRBV18 to TRBJ2-6, with 12 nucleotides matching TRBD1. In germline, CDR1 is KGHSH, CDR2 LQKENI. V was clipped by 2 bases and J by 2 bases; unmatched bases: 10. This CDR3 contains 20 residues. This CDR3 reads CASSPINLGQGAAGANVLTF. The CDR3 DNA sequence: TGTGCCAGCTCACCAATCAATTTGGGACAGGGGGCAGCTGGGGCCAACGTCCTGACTTTC.

The chain combines TRBV7-2 with TRBJ1-1; D may be TRBD1 (5 bases). Germline CDR1 reads SGHTA; CDR2 reads FQGNSA. Trimming removed 3 bases at V and 0 bases at J, with 11 bases between. This CDR3 region has 15 residues. DNA for the CDR3: TGTGCCAGCAGCTTCTCGGGGGGGATGAACACTGAAGCTTTCTTT. It encodes CASSFSGGMNTEAFF.

This clone was seen a few times. V usage is TRBV7-9 and J usage is TRBJ2-2; possibly TRBD1 for D (5 bases). CDR3 size: 15 residues. Germline-derived CDR1 and CDR2 are SEHNR and FQNEAQ (reference sequence). The germline V and J ends were trimmed by 6 bases and 3 bases, with 14 bases remaining between them. For the CDR3, the DNA is TGTGCCAGCAGGCCCACAGGTCGGGACACCGGGGAGCTGTTTTTT. Its protein product is CASRPTGRDTGELFF. Full variable domain (missing parts from reference TRBV7-9 and TRBJ2-2): DTGVSQNPRHKITKRGQNVTFRCDPISEHNRLYWYRQTLGQGPEFLTYFQNEAQLEKSRLLSDRFSAERPKGSFSTLEIQRTEQGDSAMYLCASRPTGRDTGELFFGEGSRLTVL.

The J gene is TRBJ2-7, the V gene TRBV28; D is unresolved. Germline assignment: CDR1 MDHEN and CDR2 SYDVKM. V was cut by 5 bases and J by 4 bases, with 12 bases left in between. The CDR3 contains 13 residues. CDR3 nucleotides: TGTGCCAGCAGTGCGTCTCTAGATTACGAGCAGTACTTC. Translation: CASSASLDYEQYF. Looking up the rest from reference TRBV28 and TRBJ2-7 gives the full variable domain: DVKVTQSSRYLVKRTGEKVFLECVQDMDHENMFWYRQDPGLGLRLIYFSYDVKMKEKGDIPEGYSVSREKKERFSLILESASTNQTSMYLCASSASLDYEQYFGPGTRLTVT.

The chain links TRBV7-9 to TRBJ2-5; 15 bases are a match to TRBD2. CDR3 length: 16 amino acids. Germline V gene sequence: CDR1 SEHNR, CDR2 FQNEAQ (reference sequence). Trimming removed 5 bases from V and 4 bases from J; junction bases left unmatched: 5. The CDR3 sequence is CASSRTSGRGRETQYF. The CDR3 coding sequence is TGTGCCAGCAGCCGGACTAGCGGGAGGGGTAGAGAGACCCAGTACTTC. Combining the CDR3 with reference TRBV7-9 and TRBJ2-5 gives the whole variable domain DTGVSQNPRHKITKRGQNVTFRCDPISEHNRLYWYRQTLGQGPEFLTYFQNEAQLEKSRLLSDRFSAERPKGSFSTLEIQRTEQGDSAMYLCASSRTSGRGRETQYFGPGTRLLVL.

The chain recombines TRBV29-1 with TRBJ2-7, with TRBD2 identical over 10 bases. There are 14 residues in the CDR3. Germline lookup yields CDR1 SQVTM and CDR2 ANQGSEA. V trimming: 2 bases; J trimming: 3 bases; junction bases outside the gene matches: 4. CDR3 nucleotides: TGCAGCGTTGAATTAGCTAGCGGGAGCTACGAGCAGTACTTC. Amino acids: CSVELASGSYEQYF.

This clone was counted only a few times. The DNA of the CDR3 is TGTGCCAGTGGTCGACTGGGGGTCGACTATGGCTACACCTTC. It encodes CASGRLGVDYGYTF. The chain uses TRBV19 and TRBJ1-2; D may be TRBD1 (5 bases). V was trimmed by 8 bases and J by 3 bases, leaving 16 bases between them. From germline, CDR1 is LNHDA and CDR2 SQIVND (reference sequence). The CDR3 is 14 amino acids. Based on the CDR3 plus reference TRBV19 and TRBJ1-2, the full variable domain is DGGITQSPKYLFRKEGQNVTLSCEQNLNHDAMYWYRQDPGQGLRLIYYSQIVNDFQKGDIAEGYSVSREKKESFPLTVTSAQKNPTAFYLCASGRLGVDYGYTFGSGTRLTVV.

This clone was recorded once. This sequence joins TRBV28 and TRBJ1-2, with TRBD1 as a possible D gene (5 bases). In germline, CDR1 is MDHEN, CDR2 SYDVKM. The CDR3 is made up of 14 amino acids. V lost 3 bases and J 2 bases, leaving 10 bases between the germline ends. The CDR3 reads CASSFYRGNYGYTF. The CDR3, as DNA: TGTGCCAGCAGTTTTTATAGGGGAAACTATGGCTACACCTTC.

The chain has TRBV10-1 and TRBJ2-5; 13 nucleotides align to TRBD2. Germline assignment: CDR1 WNHNN and CDR2 SYGVQD (reference sequence). The trim removed 5 bases at V and 8 bases at J, leaving 8 bases unmatched. This CDR3 has 15 residues. The CDR3 spells CASSPGGLAGFTQYF. The DNA for the CDR3 is TGCGCCAGCAGTCCAGGGGGACTAGCGGGATTTACCCAGTACTTC.

This rearrangement joins TRBV11-2 to TRBJ2-3, with D perhaps matching TRBD1 (6 bases). The CDR3 has 13 amino acids. The germline V gene encodes CDR1 SGHAT and CDR2 FQNNGV. V shed 5 bases and J shed 4 bases, with 10 bases lying between them. CDR3 sequence (DNA): TGTGCCAGCAGCGCCCCAGGGGCAGATACGCAGTATTTT. It yields the protein CASSAPGADTQYF.

In this sample, this clone turned up a few times. The J gene is TRBJ1-2, the V gene TRBV5-8; D is uncertain. The CDR3 runs 12 residues. V lost 2 bases and J 5 bases, leaving 7 bases between the germline ends. Germline CDR1 and CDR2: SGHTS and YDEGEE. CDR3: CASSFGRYGYTF. The CDR3 coding sequence is TGTGCCAGCAGCTTCGGACGTTATGGCTACACCTTC.

This clone was detected once. The J gene is TRBJ1-1, the V gene TRBV7-2, with D maybe TRBD1 (5 bases). Trimming shortened V by 3 bases and J by 1 base, and 12 bases separated the two germline ends. The CDR3 length is 15 residues. Per germline, CDR1 SGHTA and CDR2 FQGNSA. CDR3 sequence reads: CASSFSSGENTEAFF. CDR3 nucleotide sequence: TGTGCCAGCAGCTTTAGCTCGGGGGAGAACACTGAAGCTTTCTTT.

This clone has just one count. CDR3 in DNA: TGTGCCAGCAGCTTAGAGTCGGCTCCCCAGGGGGCTTTCTTT. Its translation: CASSLESAPQGAFF. The rearrangement joins TRBV7-9 to TRBJ1-1; a possible D gene is TRBD1 (6 bases). Trimming removed 1 base at V and 11 bases at J, with 17 bases between. CDR3 length equals 14 residues. Per the germline V gene, CDR1 is SEHNR and CDR2 is FQNEAQ (reference sequence).

This clone was picked up a small number of times. DNA of the CDR3: TGTGCCAGCAGCACACCCAGGGGGCCCAATTTCCACGAGCAGTACTTC. It translates to CASSTPRGPNFHEQYF. The rearrangement joins TRBV11-2 to TRBJ2-7; 8 positions agree with TRBD1. The V gene's germline CDR1 is SGHAT and CDR2 FQNNGV. V shed 5 bases, J shed 5 bases, and the junction held 14 bases outside the gene matches. The CDR3 is made up of 16 amino acids.